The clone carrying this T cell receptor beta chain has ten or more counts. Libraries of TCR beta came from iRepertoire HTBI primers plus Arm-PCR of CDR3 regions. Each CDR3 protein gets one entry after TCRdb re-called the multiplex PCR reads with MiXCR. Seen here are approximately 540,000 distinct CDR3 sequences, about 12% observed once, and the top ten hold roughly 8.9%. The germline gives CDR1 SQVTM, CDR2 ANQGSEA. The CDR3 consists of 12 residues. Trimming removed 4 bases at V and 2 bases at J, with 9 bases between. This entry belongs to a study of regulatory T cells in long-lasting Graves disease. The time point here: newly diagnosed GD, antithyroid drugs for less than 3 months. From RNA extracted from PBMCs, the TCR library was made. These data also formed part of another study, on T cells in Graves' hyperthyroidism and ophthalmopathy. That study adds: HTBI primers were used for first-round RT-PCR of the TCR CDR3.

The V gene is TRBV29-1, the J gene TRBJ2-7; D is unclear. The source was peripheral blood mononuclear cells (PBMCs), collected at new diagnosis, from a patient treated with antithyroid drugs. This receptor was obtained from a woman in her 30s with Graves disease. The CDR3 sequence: CSVAINPYEQYF. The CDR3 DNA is TGCAGCGTTGCAATAAATCCCTACGAGCAGTACTTC.